This T cell receptor (beta chain) was identified during a study of human versus mouse CDR3 diversity and MHC coevolution. Whole-study results and caveats: Humans had the largest estimated TCR beta repertoire, 1.5 million to 2 million clonotypes.

Germline CDR1 and CDR2: MNHNY and SVGAGI (reference sequence). CDR3 length: 15 amino acids. Trimming took off 6 bases at V and 3 bases at J, with 15 bases between the two ends. Some clones are missing from TCRdb's copy, which holds only in-frame ones; the method was immunoSEQ multiplex PCR. The sample shows tens of thousands of clones, just under 95% of them seen only once. Regarding this clone: Its target is unknown.

J is TRBJ1-5 and V is TRBV6-6, with D maybe TRBD1 (5 bases). This sequence originates from a person aged 55 to 75 in good health. Sequencing input: naive CD4+ T cells from blood. Sample subset: CD45RO-negative CD62L-positive naive CD4 T cells. CDR3 residues: CASSHGGANNQPQHF. CDR3 DNA: TGTGCCAGCAGCCACGGTGGGGCGAACAATCAGCCCCAGCATTTT.